These T cell receptor beta chains were read from a single sample in a study of control samples from healthy donors and cancer patients. This table comes from immunoSEQ multiplex PCR, and its TCRdb copy is limited to in-frame clones, with some not included. Of about 180,000 clones detected, 75% to 95% appear once; the ten largest clones hold roughly 2%. The specimen sequenced was blood. These receptors were obtained from a woman in her 40s in good health. CDR3s include the opening cysteine and the closing phenylalanine or tryptophan. The D gene is left open where the match is weak. Size values are once, few and many counts, or a class for expanded clones, and some rows have none.

size: -
length: 17
D: -
V: TRBV3-1/TRBV3-2
J: TRBJ1-4
CDR3: CASSSPGRSGEDEKLFF
DNA: TGTGCCAGCAGCAGCCCGGGACGGTCCGGCGAGGATGAAAAACTGTTTTTT

size: -
length: 16
D: -
V: TRBV16
J: TRBJ1-4
CDR3: CASSPLLGAANEKLFF
DNA: TGTGCCAGCAGCCCCCTATTGGGGGCAGCTAATGAAAAACTGTTTTTT

size: -
length: 15
D: -
V: TRBV10-3
J: TRBJ1-3
CDR3: CAISDADSSGNTIYF
DNA: TGTGCCATCAGTGATGCAGACAGCTCCGGAAACACCATATATTTT

size: -
length: 15
D: -
V: TRBV5-1
J: TRBJ1-2
CDR3: CASSLNSGVGYGYTF
DNA: TGCGCCAGCAGCTTGAATTCGGGGGTAGGCTATGGCTACACCTTC

size: -
length: 18
D: TRBD1
V: TRBV7-6
J: TRBJ2-3
CDR3: CASRSPGQGDLGTDTQYF
DNA: TGTGCCAGCAGATCACCGGGACAGGGTGATCTCGGCACAGATACGCAGTATTTT

size: -
length: 15
D: -
V: TRBV5-4
J: TRBJ1-3
CDR3: CASSLTGLSGNTIYF
DNA: TGTGCCAGCAGCTTGACAGGGCTCTCTGGAAACACCATATATTTT

size: -
length: 12
D: -
V: TRBV3-1/TRBV3-2
J: TRBJ2-7
CDR3: CASSGPAYEQYF
DNA: TGTGCCAGCAGCGGCCCGGCCTACGAGCAGTACTTC

size: -
length: 16
D: TRBD1
V: TRBV7-9
J: TRBJ2-7
CDR3: CASSLAGGQGNYEQYF
DNA: TGTGCCAGCAGCTTAGCGGGGGGACAGGGAAACTACGAGCAGTACTTC

size: -
length: 18
D: TRBD1
V: TRBV6-6
J: TRBJ1-6
CDR3: CASSRQGPMSSYNSPLHF
DNA: TGTGCCAGCAGTCGACAGGGACCCATGAGCTCCTATAATTCACCCCTCCACTTT

size: once
length: 15
D: TRBD1
V: TRBV5-1
J: TRBJ1-1
CDR3: CASSATGTGNTEAFF
DNA: TGCGCCAGCAGCGCGACCGGGACAGGGAACACTGAAGCTTTCTTT

size: -
length: 15
D: TRBD1
V: TRBV7-9
J: TRBJ1-1
CDR3: CASSFLGQGATEAFF
DNA: TGTGCCAGCAGCTTTCTAGGCCAGGGGGCGACTGAAGCTTTCTTT

size: -
length: 14
D: TRBD1
V: TRBV15
J: TRBJ2-7
CDR3: CATSRDRTSYEQYF
DNA: TGTGCCACCAGTAGGGACAGAACCTCCTACGAGCAGTACTTC

size: -
length: 14
D: -
V: TRBV27
J: TRBJ1-1
CDR3: CASSFEVPSTEAFF
DNA: TGTGCCAGCAGTTTTGAGGTGCCTTCCACTGAAGCTTTCTTT

size: -
length: 13
D: -
V: TRBV12-3/TRBV12-4
J: TRBJ2-1
CDR3: CASRGGAYNEQFF
DNA: TGTGCCAGCAGAGGTGGGGCCTACAATGAGCAGTTCTTC

size: once
length: 12
D: -
V: TRBV5-6
J: TRBJ1-1
CDR3: CASSFGDTEAFF
DNA: TGTGCCAGCAGCTTTGGTGACACTGAAGCTTTCTTT

size: -
length: 13
D: TRBD2
V: TRBV29-1
J: TRBJ2-5
CDR3: CSTAGGSQETQYF
DNA: TGCAGCACCGCGGGGGGGTCCCAAGAGACCCAGTACTTC

size: few
length: 15
D: TRBD1
V: TRBV5-1
J: TRBJ1-1
CDR3: CASSLGTGGRTEAFF
DNA: TGCGCCAGCAGCTTGGGGACAGGGGGAAGAACTGAAGCTTTCTTT

size: -
length: 14
D: -
V: TRBV7-9
J: TRBJ2-7
CDR3: CASSAQTGSYEQYF
DNA: TGTGCCAGCAGCGCACAGACAGGTAGCTACGAGCAGTACTTC

size: -
length: 13
D: -
V: TRBV12-3/TRBV12-4
J: TRBJ1-2
CDR3: CASNQAQNYGYTF
DNA: TGTGCCAGCAACCAGGCACAGAACTATGGCTACACCTTC

size: -
length: 15
D: TRBD2
V: TRBV2
J: TRBJ2-1
CDR3: CASNYVAGGFNEQFF
DNA: TGTGCCAGCAATTACGTAGCGGGGGGCTTTAATGAGCAGTTCTTC

size: -
length: 14
D: -
V: TRBV19
J: TRBJ2-2
CDR3: CASSIPGYTGELFF
DNA: TGTGCCAGTAGTATTCCAGGGTACACCGGGGAGCTGTTTTTT

size: few
length: 12
D: -
V: TRBV11-1
J: TRBJ1-2
CDR3: CASSQGRDGYTF
DNA: TGTGCCAGCAGTCAGGGAAGGGATGGCTACACCTTC

size: -
length: 13
D: -
V: TRBV7-7
J: TRBJ1-3
CDR3: CASSPTPGNTIYF
DNA: TGTGCCAGCAGCCCCACTCCAGGAAACACCATATATTTT

size: few
length: 16
D: -
V: TRBV7-9
J: TRBJ2-7
CDR3: CASSSPRRAITEEQYF
DNA: TGTGCCAGCAGCTCACCCCGGAGGGCTATTACGGAGGAGCAGTACTTC

size: -
length: 16
D: -
V: TRBV10-1
J: TRBJ2-2
CDR3: CASSESLGKNTGELFF
DNA: TGCGCCAGCAGTGAGTCGCTGGGAAAGAACACCGGGGAGCTGTTTTTT

size: -
length: 12
D: -
V: TRBV29-1
J: TRBJ1-1
CDR3: CSAMDWNTEAFF
DNA: TGCAGCGCGATGGACTGGAACACTGAAGCTTTCTTT

size: once
length: 18
D: TRBD2
V: TRBV4-1
J: TRBJ2-3
CDR3: CASSQEWSPGGGTDTQYF
DNA: TGCGCCAGCAGCCAAGAGTGGTCCCCGGGGGGAGGCACAGATACGCAGTATTTT

size: -
length: 12
D: -
V: TRBV7-3
J: TRBJ2-5
CDR3: CASSPPEGPQYF
DNA: TGTGCCAGCAGCCCCCCTGAAGGACCCCAGTACTTC

size: once
length: 14
D: -
V: TRBV2
J: TRBJ1-5
CDR3: CASSEGFSNQPQHF
DNA: TGTGCCAGCAGTGAAGGGTTTAGCAATCAGCCCCAGCATTTT

size: -
length: 15
D: -
V: TRBV5-8
J: TRBJ2-7
CDR3: CASSLGTANSYEQYF
DNA: TGTGCCAGCAGCTTGGGGACAGCAAATTCCTACGAGCAGTACTTC

size: -
length: 13
D: -
V: TRBV12-3/TRBV12-4
J: TRBJ1-2
CDR3: CASSLSQDGSYTF
DNA: TGTGCCAGCAGTTTATCCCAGGATGGAAGCTACACCTTC

size: -
length: 16
D: -
V: TRBV9
J: TRBJ2-3
CDR3: CASSVDRDTSTDTQYF
DNA: TGTGCCAGCAGCGTAGATAGGGACACCAGCACAGATACGCAGTATTTT

size: -
length: 14
D: TRBD1
V: TRBV4-2
J: TRBJ1-1
CDR3: CASSQDRGNTEAFF
DNA: TGTGCCAGCAGCCAGGACAGGGGGAACACTGAAGCTTTCTTT

size: -
length: 15
D: -
V: TRBV7-2
J: TRBJ2-7
CDR3: CASSLEVAGTNEQYF
DNA: TGTGCCAGCAGCTTAGAAGTGGCAGGGACCAACGAGCAGTACTTC

size: -
length: 16
D: -
V: TRBV24-1
J: TRBJ2-7
CDR3: CATSVKGPESSYEQYF
DNA: TGTGCCACCAGTGTTAAGGGCCCAGAAAGCTCCTACGAGCAGTACTTC